Shown below are 9 T cell receptor beta chains from a single sample sequenced in a study of blood T cell repertoires in COVID-19. Produced via immunoSEQ multiplex PCR; TCRdb's table is partial and in-frame only. The sample carries roughly 41,000 clones, roughly 80% recorded once. Material: peripheral blood. These receptor sequences come from a man between 45 and 60 years old with active COVID-19.

This chain connects TRBV7-9 to TRBJ1-4, with 9 bases lining up with TRBD1. V dropped 3 bases and J dropped 8; count of bases not matched to a gene: 4. CDR3 length: 14 residues. From germline, CDR1 is SEHNR and CDR2 FQNEAQ (reference sequence). The CDR3 loop reads CASSLDRGGEKLFF. The CDR3 DNA reads as TGTGCCAGCAGCTTGGACAGGGGCGGCGAAAAACTGTTTTTT.

The rearrangement links TRBV21-1 to TRBJ2-2; the DNA was not compared with TRBD2, the D call given in the table. TRBV21-1 is designated a pseudogene. This CDR3 contains 18 residues. Here the CDR3 reads CASSNSTSGGHSSGELFF. CDR3 bases: TGTGCCAGCAGCAACTCGACTAGCGGGGGCCATTCGTCCGGGGAGCTGTTTTTT.

V is TRBV6-5 and J is TRBJ2-3; 9 bases are shared with TRBD1. Germline V lookup: CDR1 MNHEY, CDR2 SVGAGI. V trimming: 7 bases; J trimming: 3 bases; junction bases outside the gene matches: 5. The CDR3 sequence is 14 residues long. The CDR3 DNA sequence: TGTGCCAGCAAATGGACAGGGGAGACAGATACGCAGTATTTT. Translated, it gives CASKWTGETDTQYF.

The chain couples TRBV28 to TRBJ1-4; D is unresolved. The germline CDR1 and CDR2 sequences are MDHEN and SYDVKM. Trimming took 5 bases from V and 3 from J, leaving 10 bases between them. The CDR3 length is 14 residues. CDR3 protein: CASSRGGPNEKLFF. CDR3 DNA sequence: TGTGCCAGCAGTCGAGGAGGACCTAATGAAAAACTGTTTTTT. The complete variable domain, with remaining parts taken from reference TRBV28 and TRBJ1-4, reads DVKVTQSSRYLVKRTGEKVFLECVQDMDHENMFWYRQDPGLGLRLIYFSYDVKMKEKGDIPEGYSVSREKKERFSLILESASTNQTSMYLCASSRGGPNEKLFFGSGTQLSVL.

This CDR3 is CSVELGTGTDTQYF. CDR3 sequence (DNA): TGCAGCGTTGAACTCGGGACAGGGACAGATACGCAGTATTTT. V usage is TRBV29-1 and J usage is TRBJ2-3; TRBD1 agrees at 9 bases. The length of the CDR3 is 14 residues. With V trimmed by 2 bases and J by 3 bases, 3 bases remained unmatched. Germline CDR1 SQVTM, CDR2 ANQGSEA.

The rearrangement uses TRBV12-3 or TRBV12-4 and TRBJ2-7, with D unresolved. The CDR3 is made up of 13 amino acids. V lost 3 bases and J 0 bases, leaving 6 bases between the germline ends. Here the CDR3 reads CASSFGFSYEQYF. The CDR3 DNA reads TGTGCCAGCAGTTTCGGGTTCTCCTACGAGCAGTACTTC.

J is TRBJ2-7 and V is TRBV6-2 or TRBV6-3; 13 bases are a match to TRBD2. V trimming: 4 bases; J trimming: 6 bases; junction bases outside the gene matches: 6. From germline, CDR1 is MNHEY and CDR2 SVGEGT. There are 15 residues in the CDR3. The DNA of the CDR3 is TGTGCCAGCAGTTCAGACGGGACTAGCGGGGCCGAGCAGTACTTC. It codes for CASSSDGTSGAEQYF.

The rearrangement uses TRBV7-2 and TRBJ1-2, with D unresolved. CDR3 length: 14 amino acids. The V and J ends lost 0 bases and 6 bases respectively, with 11 bases between them. CDR1 is SGHTA, CDR2 FQGNSA, per germline. The CDR3 DNA is TGTGCCAGCAGCTTAGCGTGGGTCGCGGATGGCTACACCTTC. This sequence encodes CASSLAWVADGYTF.

This clone was picked up one time. In DNA form, the CDR3 reads TGTGCCAGCAGTTACTCGGCGGGGGAGCCCACAGATACGCAGTATTTT. Translating gives CASSYSAGEPTDTQYF. The V gene is TRBV6-6, the J gene TRBJ2-3; TRBD2 aligns across 7 bases. The CDR3 runs to 16 residues. The V gene end was trimmed by 0 bases and the J gene end by 2 bases; junction bases not matched to a gene: 5. Per the germline V gene, CDR1 is MNHNY and CDR2 is SVGAGI (reference sequence).